This TCR beta chain was sequenced during a study of shared clonotypes between healthy human individuals. Sequencing was performed with immunoSEQ multiplex PCR; in TCRdb, only in-frame clones are kept and a portion is missing. Of over 2,000,000 clones in the sample, just under 95% are singletons; the top ten hold 1.5% to 2%. Terminally differentiated effector memory CD45RA+ cells were excluded from the naive CD8 cells, which were CD45RO-negative and positively selected for CCR7. J was trimmed by 2 bases and V by 3 bases; bases with no gene match: 2. This CDR3 contains 15 residues. Germline lookup yields CDR1 SGDLS and CDR2 YYNGEE.

The chain is built from TRBV9 and TRBJ1-5, with 10 bases matching TRBD1. The sample comprised naive CD8+ T cells from PBMCs. The clonotype comes from a man aged 18 to 35 in good health. Some clones in this sample may be carry-over from other donors' samples. The CDR3 sequence is CASSGTGGGNQPQHF. DNA of the CDR3: TGTGCCAGCAGCGGGACAGGGGGAGGCAATCAGCCCCAGCATTTT.